Below, 29 T cell receptor beta chains from the same sample are listed, as sequenced in a study of neurological immune-mediated disorders. TCRdb itself ran the 5' RACE reads through MiXCR, one entry per CDR3 protein. The data show 66,000 or so distinct CDR3 sequences, 4.5% seen once. Sample: PBMCs. These receptors originate from a young man with multiple sclerosis.

This clonotype was recorded many times. The V call is TRBV12-3 or TRBV12-4, the J call TRBJ2-2; tentatively, D is TRBD2 (6 bases). The V end was cut by 6 bases, the J end by 6 bases, with 11 bases between. CDR3 length equals 13 residues. The CDR3 here is CASRLGTAGELFF. In nucleotides, the CDR3 is TGTGCCAGCAGACTCGGGACTGCCGGGGAGCTGTTTTTT.

Only a few counts were recorded for this clonotype. The CDR3: CASSLASGTVYYEQYV. CDR3 bases: TGTGCCAGCAGCTTGGCCTCCGGGACGGTGTACTACGAGCAGTACGTC. The chain employs TRBV5-5 and TRBJ2-7; the D call may be TRBD1 or TRBD2 (5 bases each). Trimming removed 0 bases at V and 3 bases at J, with 16 bases between. The CDR3 is 16 amino acids. CDR1 and CDR2 from the germline V gene are SGHKS and YYEKEE (reference sequence).

Ten or more counts support this clonotype. The CDR3 DNA sequence: TGTGCCAGCAGCCAAGGGACTAACTTGAACACCGGGGAGCTGTTTTTT. Translating it yields CASSQGTNLNTGELFF. The gene calls are TRBV11-2 and TRBJ2-2; 7 nucleotides line up with TRBD2. J lost 1 base, V lost 5 bases, and 7 bases had no gene match. Germline assignment: CDR1 SGHAT and CDR2 FQNNGV. The CDR3 loop spans 16 amino acids.

Many counts were recorded for this clonotype. This chain connects TRBV7-2 to TRBJ1-6; 10 nucleotides match TRBD1. Unmatched junction bases numbered 1, after V lost 4 bases and J lost 7 bases. The CDR3 loop spans 14 amino acids. Germline CDR1 is SGHTA and CDR2 is FQGNSA. This CDR3 reads CASSSGQGNSPLHF. The DNA for the CDR3 is TGTGCCAGCAGCTCGGGACAGGGGAATTCACCCCTCCACTTT.

This clonotype was seen repeatedly, ten times or more. The rearrangement uses TRBV20-1 and TRBJ2-5; D not resolved. Germline loops: CDR1 DFQATT, CDR2 SNEGSKA (reference sequence). V lost 6 bases and J 0 bases, leaving 11 bases between the germline ends. This CDR3 region has 13 residues. The CDR3 sequence is CSAGSANQETQYF. The CDR3 bases are TGCAGTGCGGGGTCCGCTAACCAAGAGACCCAGTACTTC.

This clonotype was recorded at least ten times. This rearrangement joins TRBV2 to TRBJ2-5, with D unclear. The V and J ends lost 2 bases and 1 base respectively, with 8 bases between them. Germline V lookup: CDR1 SNHLY, CDR2 FYNNEI. The CDR3 is 14 amino acids. The CDR3 protein is CASSEKFIQETQYF. The CDR3 DNA follows: TGTGCCAGCAGTGAAAAGTTTATCCAAGAGACCCAGTACTTC.

This clonotype was found many times. The V gene is TRBV10-3, the J gene TRBJ2-1; possible D gene TRBD2, 6 bases. Trimming removed 7 bases from V and 4 bases from J, with 14 bases in between. CDR1 is ENHRY and CDR2 is SYGVKD in the germline V gene. The CDR3 is 14 residues long. CDR3 region: CAINGGEGYNEQFF. CDR3 coding DNA: TGTGCCATCAATGGCGGGGAAGGATACAATGAGCAGTTCTTC.

The chain carries TRBV20-1 and TRBJ2-7; the D gene is possibly TRBD1 (7 bases). The CDR3 is made up of 14 amino acids. V gave up 6 bases and J gave up 3 bases, with 18 bases separating them. Germline values: CDR1 DFQATT, CDR2 SNEGSKA (reference sequence). CDR3 nucleotides: TGCAGTGCGCCGACAGGGACTGGGCGCTACGAGCAGTACTTC. Residues: CSAPTGTGRYEQYF.

This clonotype was seen at least ten times. The rearrangement links TRBV7-9 to TRBJ2-7, with no clear D. V was shortened by 4 bases and J by 6 bases, with 19 bases between the two germline ends. This CDR3 has 15 amino acids. CDR1 and CDR2 from the germline V gene are SEHNR and FQNEAQ (reference sequence). The DNA of the CDR3 is TGTGCCAGCAGCTCCCGGCAGTCACCCCTACGCGAGCAGTACTTC. Its translation is CASSSRQSPLREQYF.

The chain is built from TRBV9 and TRBJ1-2, with D tentatively TRBD1 (5 bases). V dropped 0 bases and J dropped 3 bases, with 12 bases sitting between them. Germline CDR1 is SGDLS and CDR2 is YYNGEE. The CDR3 totals 15 residues. The CDR3 sequence is CASSVVDRPYYGYTF. In nucleotides, the CDR3 is TGTGCCAGCAGCGTAGTTGACAGACCATACTATGGCTACACCTTC.

This clonotype was observed many times. V gene TRBV9 combines with J gene TRBJ1-1; D gene unclear. Per germline, CDR1 SGDLS and CDR2 YYNGEE. V lost 0 bases and J lost 7, with 10 bases in between. This CDR3 contains 13 residues. CDR3 in amino acids: CASSVENRGEAFF. CDR3 nucleotides: TGTGCCAGCAGCGTAGAAAATCGGGGTGAAGCTTTCTTT.

This clonotype turned up a few times. The rearrangement uses TRBV6-5 and TRBJ1-3, with D possibly TRBD1 on 5 matching bases. Germline assignment: CDR1 MNHEY and CDR2 SVGAGI. V was cut by 5 bases and J by 4 bases, with 12 bases left in between. The CDR3 has 14 residues. The CDR3 spells CASSGQGEGNTIYF. DNA for the CDR3: TGTGCCAGCAGTGGCCAGGGAGAAGGAAACACCATATATTTT.

This clonotype was picked up a small number of times. The chain joins TRBV5-1 to TRBJ1-2; no clear D. Trimming removed 6 bases at V and 1 base at J, with 10 bases between. The CDR3 is made up of 13 amino acids. The germline V gene encodes CDR1 SGHRS and CDR2 YFSETQ. CDR3 nucleotides: TGCGCCAGCAAGGTTGGCAGTAACTATGGCTACACCTTC. This sequence encodes CASKVGSNYGYTF.

The sample holds a few counts of this clonotype. This chain links TRBV29-1 with TRBJ2-5; TRBD1 matches 7 bases. The CDR3 is made up of 13 amino acids. Germline V gene data show CDR1 as SQVTM and CDR2 as ANQGSEA. The V and J ends lost 7 bases and 0 bases, in that order; junction bases with no gene match: 5. DNA of the CDR3: TGCAGCGGCCTCGACAGGGACCAAGAGACCCAGTACTTC. Its translation: CSGLDRDQETQYF.

This clonotype showed up just a few times. The chain recombines TRBV5-4 with TRBJ2-7; TRBD1 or TRBD2 may be the D gene (5 bases each). Per germline, CDR1 SGHNT and CDR2 YYREEE (reference sequence). The CDR3 consists of 13 residues. Trimming left V 4 bases short and J 6 bases short, with 14 bases between. CDR3 loop: CASSPTGDGEQYF. The DNA for the CDR3 is TGTGCCAGCAGCCCGACTGGGGACGGCGAGCAGTACTTC.

This clonotype was observed many times. V is TRBV5-1 and J is TRBJ1-4; tentative D call: TRBD1 (5 bases). V was clipped by 7 bases and J by 2 bases, with 12 bases between them. CDR1 is SGHRS and CDR2 is YFSETQ in the germline V gene. The length of the CDR3 is 14 residues. CDR3: CASGRGRTNEKLFF. In nucleotides, the CDR3 is TGCGCCAGCGGACGGGGACGGACTAATGAAAAACTGTTTTTT.

The sample holds many counts of this clonotype. The V and J genes are TRBV7-8 and TRBJ1-6, with a weak D call TRBD1 (5 bases). CDR3 size: 16 residues. Germline V lookup: CDR1 SGHVS, CDR2 FQNEAQ. Trimming stripped 7 bases from V and 6 bases from J, with 19 bases between. The CDR3: CASTREGVGFNSPLHF. The CDR3 region has the DNA TGTGCCAGCACCCGTGAAGGGGTTGGTTTTAATTCACCCCTCCACTTT.

The J gene is TRBJ1-2, the V gene TRBV5-1; no clear D gene. The CDR3 contains 18 residues. V was trimmed by 2 bases and J by 1 base, leaving 21 bases between them. Germline V gene sequence: CDR1 SGHRS, CDR2 YFSETQ. CDR3 amino acids: CASSFRELKGNFNYGYTF. The CDR3 DNA follows: TGCGCCAGCAGCTTCCGAGAATTGAAGGGAAACTTTAACTATGGCTACACCTTC.

This clonotype was counted many times. V and J are TRBV4-1 and TRBJ1-3, with D possibly matching TRBD1 (5 bases). V was cut by 4 bases and J by 7 bases, with 8 bases left in between. CDR1 is MGHRA and CDR2 is YSYEKL in the germline V gene. The CDR3 sequence is 12 residues long. In DNA form, the CDR3 reads TGCGCCAGCAGCCTTGGGGGGAACACCATATATTTT. Translated, it gives CASSLGGNTIYF.

At least ten counts were recorded for this clonotype. The chain carries TRBV5-1 and TRBJ1-1; the D is unclear. Germline CDR1 reads SGHRS; CDR2 reads YFSETQ. The CDR3 covers 14 residues. V lost 4 bases and J 1 base, leaving 11 bases between the germline ends. The CDR3 sequence is CASSASQPNTEAFF. The DNA for the CDR3 is TGCGCCAGCAGCGCTTCCCAACCGAACACTGAAGCTTTCTTT. The variable domain in full, completed from reference TRBV5-1 and TRBJ1-1, reads KAGVTQTPRYLIKTRGQQVTLSCSPISGHRSVSWYQQTPGQGLQFLFEYFSETQRNKGNFPGRFSGRQFSNSRSEMNVSTLELGDSALYLCASSASQPNTEAFFGQGTRLTVV.

This clonotype was seen at least ten times. The chain joins TRBV12-3 or TRBV12-4 to TRBJ2-1, with 9 bases lining up with TRBD2. Trimming cost V 7 bases and J 0 bases; bases outside gene matches: 4. The CDR3 runs 15 residues. The CDR3 loop is CASTLSGSSYNEQFF. CDR3 DNA sequence: TGTGCCAGCACCCTTAGCGGGAGCTCCTACAATGAGCAGTTCTTC.

Many counts were recorded for this clonotype. The genes are TRBV3-1 and TRBJ1-2; tentative D call: TRBD1 (5 bases). The CDR3 extends over 16 amino acids. The germline V gene encodes CDR1 LGHDT and CDR2 YNNKEL (reference sequence). Trimming removed 1 base from V and 1 base from J, with 13 bases in between. In DNA, the CDR3 is TGTGCCAGCAGCCAAGGAAGGGGCAAGATTAACTATGGCTACACCTTC. Protein sequence: CASSQGRGKINYGYTF.

This clonotype occurred a few times. The CDR3 coding sequence is TGTGCCAGCAGCTTAGAGGGGAATAATGAAAAACTGTTTTTT. Its protein product is CASSLEGNNEKLFF. The J gene is TRBJ1-4, the V gene TRBV7-9; perhaps TRBD1 as D (5 bases). Per germline, CDR1 SEHNR and CDR2 FQNEAQ (reference sequence). Trimming removed 1 base from V and 4 bases from J, with 7 bases in between. The CDR3 extends over 14 amino acids.

The chain carries TRBV5-1 and TRBJ1-1, with 8 bases that match TRBD1. CDR1 is SGHRS and CDR2 is YFSETQ in the germline V gene. This CDR3 region has 14 residues. The V segment lost 3 bases and the J segment 4 bases; nucleotides outside the gene matches: 5. DNA for the CDR3: TGCGCCAGCAGCTGGACAGGGAGAGGCACTGAAGCTTTCTTT. Its translation is CASSWTGRGTEAFF.

This clonotype was seen more than once but under ten times. The chain joins TRBV13 to TRBJ2-3, with TRBD2 matching over 14 bases. Trimming removed 5 bases from V and 2 bases from J; junction bases left unmatched: 6. Germline V gene sequence: CDR1 PRHDT, CDR2 FYEKMQ (reference sequence). The CDR3 has 17 residues. The CDR3 here is CASSKTSGGVNTDTQYF. The CDR3, as DNA: TGTGCCAGCAGCAAGACTAGCGGGGGGGTGAACACAGATACGCAGTATTTT.

J is TRBJ1-1 and V is TRBV12-3 or TRBV12-4; D ambiguous. The V gene lost 3 bases and the J gene lost 11 bases, with 16 bases spanning the gap. The CDR3 contains 13 residues. The CDR3 nucleotides are TGTGCCAGCAGTTTCGGTACGCGATCAAGGGCTTTCTTT. Protein product: CASSFGTRSRAFF.

This clonotype was seen at least ten times. The rearrangement uses TRBV6-5 and TRBJ2-2, with 10 bases matching TRBD2. The CDR3 length is 17 residues. V trimming: 1 base; J trimming: 2 bases; junction bases outside the gene matches: 4. Looked up from germline, CDR1 is MNHEY and CDR2 is SVGAGI. CDR3 in DNA: TGTGCCAGCAGTTACTACGGACTAGCGGTTAACACCGGGGAGCTGTTTTTT. Encoded protein: CASSYYGLAVNTGELFF.

This clonotype came up many times. This chain links TRBV12-3 or TRBV12-4 with TRBJ2-1; D gene ambiguous. Trimming took 5 bases from V and 6 from J, leaving 11 bases between them. The CDR3 has 13 amino acids. The CDR3 DNA sequence: TGTGCCAGCAGTCCGACTGGGCGCAATGAGCAGTTCTTC. It specifies CASSPTGRNEQFF.

Details on this clonotype: One junction end disagrees with the germline gene, perhaps due to a read error. The rearrangement links TRBV19 to TRBJ1-6; 7 positions match TRBD1. Per the germline V gene, CDR1 is LNHDA and CDR2 is SQIVND (reference sequence). The CDR3 runs to 13 residues. The CDR3 DNA is TGTGCCAGTAGTACGGGGACAGTCTCACCCCTCAACTTT. Translating gives CASSTGTVSPLNF.